The entry that follows covers one T cell receptor beta chain sequence. The age range of participants was about 18 to 100 years, with residence in roughly 25 US areas. Cohort 3 donors counted as recovered after two negative PCRs, clearance, or resolved symptoms. The record originates from a study of blood T cell repertoires in COVID-19. Overall study context: The cDNA or gDNA used as material had been derived from T cells, B-cell-depleted T cells, or PBMCs.

Germline-derived CDR1 and CDR2 are MGHRA and YSYEKL. This CDR3 spans 15 amino acids. Trimming removed 0 bases at V and 8 bases at J, with 13 bases between. Methods used by the authors: Amplifying reference gene primers gave estimates of nucleated cell counts. Profiled with immunoSEQ multiplex PCR; TCRdb holds only in-frame clones, not every one. V, J and clone size reflect that table, while D and trimming were determined from the DNA. The sample includes under 250,000 clones, 86% seen only once; the top ten take approximately 1.6%. The sample taken for sequencing was PBMCs or T cells enriched from blood (not recorded which). The TCR originated in a man between 35 and 55 years old who had recovered from COVID-19. The chain carries TRBV4-1 and TRBJ1-4; D might be TRBD1 (5 bases). The CDR3 region has the DNA TGCGCCAGCAGCCAAGATGGCGGGGGGGTAGAAAAACTGTTTTTT. It codes for CASSQDGGGVEKLFF.